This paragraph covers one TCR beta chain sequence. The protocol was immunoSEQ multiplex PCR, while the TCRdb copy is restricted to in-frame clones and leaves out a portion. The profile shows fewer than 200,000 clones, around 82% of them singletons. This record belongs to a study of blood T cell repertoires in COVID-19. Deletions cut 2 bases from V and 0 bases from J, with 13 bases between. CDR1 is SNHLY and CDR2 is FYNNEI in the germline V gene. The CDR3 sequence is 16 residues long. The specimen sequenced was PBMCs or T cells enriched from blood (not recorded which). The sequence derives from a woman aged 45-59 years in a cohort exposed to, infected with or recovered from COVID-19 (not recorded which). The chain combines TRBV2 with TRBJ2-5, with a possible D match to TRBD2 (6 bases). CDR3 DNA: TGTGCCAGCAGTGAAAAATTAGCGGCGTACCAAGAGACCCAGTACTTC. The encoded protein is CASSEKLAAYQETQYF.